Listed below are T cell receptor beta chains from one sample, sequenced in a study of OX40 agonist ivuxolimab in advanced cancers. Assay used: immunoSEQ multiplex PCR; TCRdb lists only in-frame clones, some missing. This table has about 38,000 clones, about 90% appearing once. Source: CD4+ or CD8+ T cells sorted from blood, taken in a trial of the OX40 agonist ivuxolimab. The receptors here all came from an adult with an advanced solid tumor such as melanoma, head and neck, liver or kidney cancer. The CDR3 runs from the conserved cysteine through the conserved F or W. A D gene is named only where the DNA matches it firmly. Clone size appears in some rows only: once, few, many, or a class for an expanded clone.

J,V,size,D,DNA,CDR3
TRBJ2-5,TRBV10-3,-,-,TGTGCCATCAGTGAACCCGAGAGGGGGGCGGTCGGAGAGACCCAGTACTTC,CAISEPERGAVGETQYF
TRBJ2-7,TRBV5-1,-,-,TGCGCCAGCAGGGCGGGTTGGGACGAATACGAGCAGTACTTC,CASRAGWDEYEQYF
TRBJ2-1,TRBV14,-,-,TGTGCCAGCAGCCCACGACTAGGCCATGAGCAGTTCTTC,CASSPRLGHEQFF
TRBJ2-1,TRBV13,-,-,TGTGCCAGCACTCAGGGGAAAAACAATGAGCAGTTCTTC,CASTQGKNNEQFF
TRBJ2-7,TRBV6-1,-,-,TGTGCCAGCAGTGAAGCGCGGTACATTTCCTACGAGCAGTACTTC,CASSEARYISYEQYF
TRBJ1-2,TRBV18,-,TRBD1,TGTGCCAGCTCATCAGGACAGGGAAGCTATGGCTACACCTTC,CASSSGQGSYGYTF
TRBJ1-1,TRBV18,-,-,TGTGCCAGCTTATACCAGGGGACTGAAGCTTTCTTT,CASLYQGTEAFF
TRBJ1-3,TRBV5-6,-,-,TGTGCCAGCAGCTTGGCCCCTGGGCTGGGTTTTGGAAACACCATATATTTT,CASSLAPGLGFGNTIYF
TRBJ2-7,TRBV4-1,-,-,TGCGCCAGCAGCCAAGGACTAGTCGGCTCCTACGAGCAGTACTTC,CASSQGLVGSYEQYF
TRBJ2-7,TRBV6-5,-,-,TGTGCCAGTTCCAGACAGGACACCTACGAGCAGTACTTC,CASSRQDTYEQYF
TRBJ2-3,TRBV11-2,-,TRBD2,TGTGCCAGCAGCCCCGGGACTAGCGGAGCAACGTTCACAGATACGCAGTATTTT,CASSPGTSGATFTDTQYF
TRBJ2-7,TRBV2,-,TRBD2,TGTGCCAGCAGTCAGAGCGGGGGGGCCTTCGTGCAGTACTTC,CASSQSGGAFVQYF
TRBJ2-3,TRBV7-6,-,TRBD1,TGTGCCAGCAGCTCAGGGACAGTTAGCACAGATACGCAGTATTTT,CASSSGTVSTDTQYF
TRBJ2-7,TRBV11-3,-,-,TGTGCCAGCAGCTCCCCGAGTGGTAGCGGAAGTAGGGGGTACTTC,CASSSPSGSGSRGYF
TRBJ1-3,TRBV11-2,once,-,TGTGCCAGCAGCTTAGGGGCAGACCAAACTGGAAACACCATATATTTT,CASSLGADQTGNTIYF
TRBJ2-7,TRBV7-9,-,-,TGTGCCAGCAGCGCCGTTCCTGAGGGCGAGCAGTACTTC,CASSAVPEGEQYF
TRBJ2-2,TRBV4-1,-,TRBD1,TGCGCCAGCAGCCGCTTAGTCATCCAGGGGGCGGCTACCGGGGAGCTGTTTTTT,CASSRLVIQGAATGELFF
TRBJ1-2,TRBV6-6,-,-,TGTGCCAGCAGTTACAAAGAGAGGGCAGGCCGTGGCTACACCTTC,CASSYKERAGRGYTF
TRBJ2-7,TRBV5-6,-,TRBD2,TGTGCCAGCAGCTCGGGGGGTAGCTCCTACGAGCAGTACTTC,CASSSGGSSYEQYF
TRBJ1-6,TRBV9,-,-,TGTGCCAGCACCCCTTCCGGGAACTATAATTCACCCCTCCACTTT,CASTPSGNYNSPLHF
TRBJ2-3,TRBV10-3,-,-,TGTGCCATCAGTGAGTCGGCGGGTTCGCAGTATTTT,CAISESAGSQYF
TRBJ2-6,TRBV29-1,-,-,TGCAGCGCTTATCTAGGTGGTTATGGGGCCAACGTCCTGACTTTC,CSAYLGGYGANVLTF
TRBJ2-7,TRBV11-2,-,-,TGTGCCAGCAGCCGATCTGGCGGGGATTCCTACGAGCAGTACTTC,CASSRSGGDSYEQYF
TRBJ2-7,TRBV23-1,-,TRBD1,TGCGCCAGCAGTCAATTTCCGGGACAGGGCTACGAGCAGTACTTC,CASSQFPGQGYEQYF
TRBJ2-2,TRBV28,-,-,TGTGCCAGCAGTCGCTTAGCATCGTCCGAGGAGCTGTTTTTT,CASSRLASSEELFF
TRBJ1-4,TRBV27,-,-,TGTGCCAGCAGTTTATTCGGAGGGAGGGGTGAAAAACTGTTTTTT,CASSLFGGRGEKLFF
TRBJ2-3,TRBV5-1,-,TRBD1,TGCGCCAGCACGTTGGGACACAGGGGCAGCACAGATACGCAGTATTTT,CASTLGHRGSTDTQYF
TRBJ1-5,TRBV5-5,-,-,TGTGCCAGCAGCTTGGGCGGAGAGGGCAATCAGCCCCAGCATTTT,CASSLGGEGNQPQHF
TRBJ2-1,TRBV6-5,-,-,TGTGCCAGCAGGCCGGGGGCCAATGAGCAGTTCTTC,CASRPGANEQFF
TRBJ2-5,TRBV9,once,TRBD2,TGTGCCAGCAGCGTAGTTGGCGGGGGGGCGGAGACCCAGTACTTC,CASSVVGGGAETQYF
TRBJ1-1,TRBV9,-,TRBD1,TGTGCCAGCAGCGTAGAGGCCGGAAACAGGGGGCGCGGGTTCACTGAAGCTTTCTTT,CASSVEAGNRGRGFTEAFF
TRBJ1-1,TRBV6-6,-,-,TGTGCCAGCAATTCGGTGGGACTGGGGAACACTGAAGCTTTCTTT,CASNSVGLGNTEAFF
TRBJ1-2,TRBV11-2,few,-,TGTGCCAGTCGAGGCCCGGGTACTTACGGCTACACCTTC,CASRGPGTYGYTF
TRBJ2-7,TRBV5-1,-,-,TGCGCCAGCAGCTTGAGTCCGCGGGGAAACTACGAGCAGTACTTC,CASSLSPRGNYEQYF
TRBJ1-1,TRBV5-4,-,TRBD1,TGTGCCAGCAGCAGACAGGGTCTGACTGAAGCTTTCTTT,CASSRQGLTEAFF
TRBJ1-5,TRBV2,-,TRBD1,TGTGCCAGCAGTGGGGACAGAAGGAATCAGCCCCAGCATTTT,CASSGDRRNQPQHF
TRBJ2-3,TRBV5-8,-,TRBD1,TGTGCCAGCAGCTCAACAGGGGTAAACACAGATACGCAGTATTTT,CASSSTGVNTDTQYF
TRBJ1-6,TRBV30,-,-,TGTGCCTGGAGTGACAGGGACTGGAATTCACCCCTCCACTTT,CAWSDRDWNSPLHF
TRBJ2-5,TRBV11-2,-,TRBD2,TGTGCCAGCAGCTTAGTAGGCGGGAGTGGGGAGACCCAGTACTTC,CASSLVGGSGETQYF
TRBJ2-5,TRBV6-1,-,-,TGTGCCAGCCTCCAAGAGACCCAGTACTTC,CASLQETQYF
TRBJ1-2,TRBV11-2,-,TRBD1,TGTGCCAGCAGCTCGGGACAGGGGGCGGGCTATGGCTACACCTTC,CASSSGQGAGYGYTF
TRBJ2-7,TRBV5-4,-,TRBD1,TGTGCCAGCAGCTCGGGGGGACAGGGGGCCTACGAGCAGTACTTC,CASSSGGQGAYEQYF
TRBJ2-2,TRBV5-4,few,-,TGTGCCAGCAGCTTTGTTGACACCGGGGAGCTGTTTTTT,CASSFVDTGELFF
TRBJ2-6,TRBV18,-,-,TGTGCCAGCTCACCCGGCGGACCGACTTCTGGGGCCAACGTCCTGACTTTC,CASSPGGPTSGANVLTF
TRBJ1-2,TRBV14,-,-,TGTGCCAGCAGCCAAGGTCCTAACTATGGCTACACCTTC,CASSQGPNYGYTF
TRBJ2-5,TRBV15,-,TRBD1,TGTGCCACCAGCAGAGATCTGGGCAGGGGGTTTCGGGAGACCCAGTACTTC,CATSRDLGRGFRETQYF
TRBJ1-1,TRBV4-1,-,-,TGCGCCAGCAGCCAAGGGACGGACCTGAACACTGAAGCTTTCTTT,CASSQGTDLNTEAFF
TRBJ2-3,TRBV28,-,TRBD2,TGTGCCAGCAGCCTGACTAGCGGGGCAGATACGCAGTATTTT,CASSLTSGADTQYF
TRBJ2-4,TRBV7-2,-,-,TGTGCCAGCAGCACCCACAGGGGAGGCGCCAAAAACATTCAGTACTTC,CASSTHRGGAKNIQYF
TRBJ2-5,TRBV29-1,-,-,TGCAGCGCCCTGCCTAGTTGGCAAGAGACCCAGTACTTC,CSALPSWQETQYF
TRBJ2-3,TRBV4-2,-,TRBD2,TGTGCCAGCAGCCCCTGGGCTAGCGGGGACTTCACAGATACGCAGTATTTT,CASSPWASGDFTDTQYF
TRBJ2-7,TRBV7-9,-,-,TGTGCCAGCAGCTTAGCCCCAGGGCGCTCCTACGAGCAGTACTTC,CASSLAPGRSYEQYF
TRBJ2-3,TRBV13,-,-,TGTGCCAGCAGCTTAAGAGTTACTGGGGAGTCAGATACGCAGTATTTT,CASSLRVTGESDTQYF
TRBJ1-5,TRBV19,-,-,TGTGCCAGTAGTAGTGGCACCAGGGCCCAGCCCCAGCATTTT,CASSSGTRAQPQHF